The entry that follows covers one T cell receptor beta chain sequence. These data are taken from a study of shared clonotypes between healthy human individuals. Germline V gene sequence: CDR1 SGDLS, CDR2 YYNGEE. Unmatched junction bases numbered 9, after V lost 7 bases and J lost 2 bases. This CDR3 spans 15 amino acids. Unsorted PBMC DNA went through sequencing on ten immunoSEQ deep assay plates. Some clones are missing from TCRdb's copy, which holds only in-frame ones; the method was immunoSEQ multiplex PCR. Of roughly 490,000 clones listed, 79% were seen once; the top ten hold approximately 12%. Unsorted samples drew genomic DNA from 90 million or so PBMCs.

Sequenced material: PBMCs. This rearrangement joins TRBV9 to TRBJ1-1; TRBD1 matches at 9 bases. The clonotype was recovered from a woman between 35 and 50 years old in good health. Some clones in this sample may be carry-over from other donors' samples. The CDR3 here is CASAYGTGQNTEAFF. CDR3 coding DNA: TGTGCCAGCGCTTACGGGACAGGGCAAAACACTGAAGCTTTCTTT.